Given below is one TCR beta chain in context. This entry is derived from a study of blood T cells in healthy people across ages. Trimming took off 6 bases at V and 8 bases at J, with 13 bases between the two ends. This CDR3 has 13 residues. Germline assignment: CDR1 ENHRY and CDR2 SYGVKD. A second PCR of roughly 6 to 12 cycles used a sample-barcoded 5' primer and a J-beta primer mix. A single record per CDR3 protein comes from TCRdb applying MiXCR to the 5' RACE reads. Of approximately 800,000 distinct CDR3 sequences detected, 53% appear once; the ten largest clones hold about 42%. This clonotype was obtained from an elderly man in good health. The sample comprised blood. The genes are TRBV10-3 and TRBJ1-4, with TRBD1 as a possible D gene (5 bases). CDR3 region: CAIRDGKGEKLFF. CDR3 bases: TGTGCCATCAGAGATGGCAAGGGGGAAAAACTGTTTTTT.